This T cell receptor beta chain was retrieved from a study of CXCR3-negative and CXCR3-positive naive CD8 T cells. The authors prepared UMI-labeled TRB cDNA libraries by 5' RACE. Each CDR3 protein gets one entry in TCRdb, which reprocessed the 5' RACE reads and gives no DNA. The listing records about 48,000 distinct CDR3 sequences. Overall study results and limits: Most assays used freshly isolated PBMCs, as cryopreservation partially reduced CXCR3. Because surface CD5 did not distinguish the naive subsets, TCR strength was inferred from TRB CDR3 properties. Similar TRBV-TRBJ usage characterized naive CXCR3-negative and CXCR3-positive cells; memory cells differed.

As concerns this clonotype: Its target is unknown.

CD8+ T cell subsets were each sorted in triplicate, over 250,000 cells apiece. The CDR3 sequence is 14 residues long. The germline gives CDR1 MNHEY, CDR2 SVGEGT. The receptor was isolated from a human donor in good health. Some clones in this sample may be carry-over from other donors' samples. Sequencing was performed on memory CD8+ T cells from blood. The V call is TRBV6-2 or TRBV6-3, the J call TRBJ1-2; TCRdb designates TRBD1, a call that cannot be tested without DNA. This chain's CDR3 is CASSTPGQSHGYTF.